Shown below are 2 T cell receptor beta chains from a single sample sequenced in a study of molecular identifiers for immune sequencing clone quantification. TCRdb re-called the PCR reads with MiXCR, one entry per CDR3 protein. The table shows about half a million distinct CDR3 sequences, with around 23% occurring only once. Material for sequencing was naive CD8+ T cells from blood, with Jurkat cell RNA spiked in. Stated subset: FACS-sorted CD8+CD4-CCR7+CD45RA+ naive T cells. Source of these receptors: a human donor in good health. Some libraries in this study had Jurkat cell RNA spiked in.

There are many counts of this clonotype. This chain uses TRBV14 with TRBJ2-5, with D perhaps TRBD1 (6 bases). V was trimmed by 4 bases and J by 5 bases, leaving 17 bases between them. CDR1 and CDR2 (germline): SGHDN, FVKESK. There are 15 residues in the CDR3. The CDR3 loop reads CASSPGTRSVETQYF. The CDR3 coding sequence is TGTGCCAGCAGCCCCGGGACACGCTCCGTGGAGACCCAGTACTTC. Together with reference TRBV14 and TRBJ2-5, the CDR3 gives the full variable domain: EAGVTQFPSHSVIEKGQTVTLRCDPISGHDNLYWYRRVMGKEIKFLLHFVKESKQDESGMPNNRFLAERTGGTYSTLKVQPAELEDSGVYFCASSPGTRSVETQYFGPGTRLLVL.

This clonotype turned up a few times. The chain links TRBV7-9 to TRBJ2-1; 8 nucleotides match TRBD2. The CDR3 sequence is 15 residues long. Looked up from germline, CDR1 is SEHNR and CDR2 is FQNEAQ (reference sequence). J was trimmed by 13 bases and V by 5 bases; bases with no gene match: 16. CDR3 loop: CASSAGGTAFGHQFF. The CDR3 DNA follows: TGTGCCAGCAGCGCGGGAGGAACCGCTTTCGGGCACCAGTTCTTC.